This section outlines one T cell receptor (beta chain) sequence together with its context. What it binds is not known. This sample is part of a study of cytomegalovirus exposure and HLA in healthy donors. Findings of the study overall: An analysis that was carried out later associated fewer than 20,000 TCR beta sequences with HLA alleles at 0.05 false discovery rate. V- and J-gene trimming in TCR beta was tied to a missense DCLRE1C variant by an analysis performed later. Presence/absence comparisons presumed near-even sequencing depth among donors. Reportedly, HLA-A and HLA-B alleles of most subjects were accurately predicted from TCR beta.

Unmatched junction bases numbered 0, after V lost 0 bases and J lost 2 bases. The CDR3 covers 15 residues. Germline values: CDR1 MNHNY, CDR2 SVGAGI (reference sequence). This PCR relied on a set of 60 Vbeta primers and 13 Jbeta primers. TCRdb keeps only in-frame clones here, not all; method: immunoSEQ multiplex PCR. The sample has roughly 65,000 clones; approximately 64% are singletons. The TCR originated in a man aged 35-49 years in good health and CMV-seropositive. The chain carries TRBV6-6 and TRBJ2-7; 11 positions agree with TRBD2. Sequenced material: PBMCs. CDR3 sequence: CASSYSSGGAYEQYF. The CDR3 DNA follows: TGTGCCAGCAGTTACTCTAGCGGGGGGGCCTACGAGCAGTACTTC.